This TCR beta chain comes out of a study of T-cell memory formation after mild COVID-19. Note on this clonotype: Its antigen remains unidentified.

Study outcomes and limitations: CM and EM subsets held most contracting CD4+ clones; EMRA held CD8+ ones. Some responding clones appeared in pre-infection memory, suggesting cross-reactive memory joined.

Germline V gene lookup returns CDR1 LGHNA and CDR2 YNFKEQ. Deletions cut 0 bases from V and 6 bases from J, with 8 bases between. The CDR3 has 13 residues. Researchers used 5'RACE with constant-segment primers to make TCR alpha and TCR beta cDNA libraries that carry sample barcodes and UMIs. TCRdb used MiXCR to reprocess the 5' RACE reads, holding one entry per CDR3 protein. The table shows about half a million distinct CDR3 sequences, with about 20% occurring only once. The receptor's source is an adult woman who had mild COVID-19 (a few samples of this study predate the infection). Cell type and time point are not known. The chain links TRBV4-2 to TRBJ1-2; D is undetermined. The sequencing sample was made of PBMCs or a T cell subset sorted from them (not recorded which). For the CDR3, the DNA is TGTGCCAGCAGCCAAGATGAAATTGATGGCTACACCTTC. Its protein is CASSQDEIDGYTF.